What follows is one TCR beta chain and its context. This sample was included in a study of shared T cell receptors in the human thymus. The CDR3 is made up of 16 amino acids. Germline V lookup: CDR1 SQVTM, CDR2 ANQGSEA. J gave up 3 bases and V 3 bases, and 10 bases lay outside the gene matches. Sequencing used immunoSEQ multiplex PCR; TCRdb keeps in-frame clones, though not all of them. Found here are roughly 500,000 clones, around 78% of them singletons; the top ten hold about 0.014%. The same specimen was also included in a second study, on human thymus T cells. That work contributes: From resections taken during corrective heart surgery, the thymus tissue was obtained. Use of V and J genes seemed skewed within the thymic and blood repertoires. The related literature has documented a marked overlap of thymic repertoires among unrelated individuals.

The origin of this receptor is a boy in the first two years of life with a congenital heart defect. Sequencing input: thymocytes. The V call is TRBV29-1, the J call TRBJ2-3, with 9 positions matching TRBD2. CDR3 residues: CSVELKASGKTDTQYF. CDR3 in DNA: TGCAGCGTTGAGCTCAAGGCTAGCGGGAAAACAGATACGCAGTATTTT.